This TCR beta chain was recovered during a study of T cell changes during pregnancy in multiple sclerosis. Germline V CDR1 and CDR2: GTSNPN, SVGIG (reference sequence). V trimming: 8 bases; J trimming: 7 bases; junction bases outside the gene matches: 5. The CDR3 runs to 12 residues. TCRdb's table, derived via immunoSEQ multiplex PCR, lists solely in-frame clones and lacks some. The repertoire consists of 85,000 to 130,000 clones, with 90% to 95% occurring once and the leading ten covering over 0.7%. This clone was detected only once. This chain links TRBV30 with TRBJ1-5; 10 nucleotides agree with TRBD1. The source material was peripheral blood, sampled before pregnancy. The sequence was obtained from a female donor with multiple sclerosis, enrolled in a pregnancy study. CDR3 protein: CAQQTGGQPQHF. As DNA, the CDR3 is TGTGCCCAACAGACAGGGGGCCAGCCCCAGCATTTT. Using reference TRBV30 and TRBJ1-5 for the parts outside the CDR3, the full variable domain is SQTIHQWPATLVQPVGSPLSLECTVEGTSNPNLYWYRQAAGRGLQLLFYSVGIGQISSEVPQNLSASRPQDRQFILSSKKLLLSDSGFYLCAQQTGGQPQHFGDGTRLSIL.